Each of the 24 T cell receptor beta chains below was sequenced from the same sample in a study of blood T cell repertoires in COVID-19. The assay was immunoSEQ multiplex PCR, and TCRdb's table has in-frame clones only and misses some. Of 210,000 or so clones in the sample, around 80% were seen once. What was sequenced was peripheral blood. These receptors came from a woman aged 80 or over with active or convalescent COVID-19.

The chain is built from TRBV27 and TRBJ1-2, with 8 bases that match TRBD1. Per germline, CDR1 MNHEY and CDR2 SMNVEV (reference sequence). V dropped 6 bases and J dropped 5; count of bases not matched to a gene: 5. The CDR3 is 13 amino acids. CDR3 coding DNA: TGTGCCAGCAGAATAACAGGGGGTTATGGCTACACCTTC. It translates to CASRITGGYGYTF.

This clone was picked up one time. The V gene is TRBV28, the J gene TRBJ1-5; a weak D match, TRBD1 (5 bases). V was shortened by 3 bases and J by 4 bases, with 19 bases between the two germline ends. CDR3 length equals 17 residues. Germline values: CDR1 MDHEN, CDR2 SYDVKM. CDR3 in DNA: TGTGCCAGCAGTTTGGCGCAAGCCAACAGGATAAATCAGCCCCAGCATTTT. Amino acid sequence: CASSLAQANRINQPQHF.

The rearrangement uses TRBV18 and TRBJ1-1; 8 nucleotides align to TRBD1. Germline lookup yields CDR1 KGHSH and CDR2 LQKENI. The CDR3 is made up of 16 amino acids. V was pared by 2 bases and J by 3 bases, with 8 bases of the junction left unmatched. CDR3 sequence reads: CASSPAGGVQDTEAFF. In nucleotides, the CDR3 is TGTGCCAGCTCACCAGCAGGGGGCGTACAGGACACTGAAGCTTTCTTT.

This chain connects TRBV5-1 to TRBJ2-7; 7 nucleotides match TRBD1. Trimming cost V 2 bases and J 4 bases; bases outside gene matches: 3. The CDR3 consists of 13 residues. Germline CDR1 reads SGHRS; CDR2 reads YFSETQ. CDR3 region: CASSFRGMYEQYF. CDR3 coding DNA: TGCGCCAGCAGCTTCAGGGGGATGTACGAGCAGTACTTC.

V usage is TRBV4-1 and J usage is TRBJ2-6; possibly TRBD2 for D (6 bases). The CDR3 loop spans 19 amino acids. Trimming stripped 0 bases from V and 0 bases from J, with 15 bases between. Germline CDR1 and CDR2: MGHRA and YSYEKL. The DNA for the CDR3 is TGCGCCAGCAGCCAAGATCTTGGGGAGGATAGCTCTGGGGCCAACGTCCTGACTTTC. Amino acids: CASSQDLGEDSSGANVLTF.

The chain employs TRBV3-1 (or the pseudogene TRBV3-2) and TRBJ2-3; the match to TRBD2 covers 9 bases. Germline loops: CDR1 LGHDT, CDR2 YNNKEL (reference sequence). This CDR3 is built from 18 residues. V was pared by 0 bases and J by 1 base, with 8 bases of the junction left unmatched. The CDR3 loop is CASSQDGTSGPRTDTQYF. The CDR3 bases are TGTGCCAGCAGCCAAGATGGTACTAGCGGGCCACGCACAGATACGCAGTATTTT.

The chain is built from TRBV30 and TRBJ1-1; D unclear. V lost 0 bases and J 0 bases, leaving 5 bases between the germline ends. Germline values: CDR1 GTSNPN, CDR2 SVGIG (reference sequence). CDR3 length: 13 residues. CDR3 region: CAWSVQLNTEAFF. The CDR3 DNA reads TGTGCCTGGAGTGTACAGTTGAACACTGAAGCTTTCTTT.

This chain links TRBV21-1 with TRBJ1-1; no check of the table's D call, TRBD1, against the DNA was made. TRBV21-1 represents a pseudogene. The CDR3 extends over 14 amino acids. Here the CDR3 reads CASSRGTGDTEAFF. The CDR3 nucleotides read TGTGCCAGCAGCCGCGGGACAGGGGACACTGAAGCTTTCTTT.

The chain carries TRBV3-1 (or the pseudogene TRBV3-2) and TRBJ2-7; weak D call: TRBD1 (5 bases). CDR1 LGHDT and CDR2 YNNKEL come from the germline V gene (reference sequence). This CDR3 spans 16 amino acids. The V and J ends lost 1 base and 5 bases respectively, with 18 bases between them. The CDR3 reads CASSQGRQGLRNEQYF. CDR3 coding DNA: TGTGCCAGCAGCCAAGGTAGGCAGGGCCTCCGGAACGAGCAGTACTTC.

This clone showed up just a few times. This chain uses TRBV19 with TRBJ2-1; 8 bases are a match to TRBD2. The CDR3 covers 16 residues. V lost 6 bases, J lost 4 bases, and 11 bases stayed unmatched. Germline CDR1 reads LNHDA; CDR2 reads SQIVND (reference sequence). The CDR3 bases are TGTGCCAGTAGCACTATTACTAGCGGTTCGTACAATGAGCAGTTCTTC. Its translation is CASSTITSGSYNEQFF.

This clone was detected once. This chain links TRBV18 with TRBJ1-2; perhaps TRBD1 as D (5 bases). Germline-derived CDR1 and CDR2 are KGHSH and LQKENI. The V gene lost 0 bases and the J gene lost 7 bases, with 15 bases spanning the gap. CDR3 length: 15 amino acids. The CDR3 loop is CASSPPSRSTGGYTF. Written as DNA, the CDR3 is TGTGCCAGCTCACCACCTTCCCGTAGCACAGGTGGCTACACCTTC.

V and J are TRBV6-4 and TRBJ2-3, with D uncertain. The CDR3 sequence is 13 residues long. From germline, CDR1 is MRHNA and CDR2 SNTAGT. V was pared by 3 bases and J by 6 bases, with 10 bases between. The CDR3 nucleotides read TGTGCCAGCAGTGATCATGCGTCGGATACGCAGTATTTT. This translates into CASSDHASDTQYF.

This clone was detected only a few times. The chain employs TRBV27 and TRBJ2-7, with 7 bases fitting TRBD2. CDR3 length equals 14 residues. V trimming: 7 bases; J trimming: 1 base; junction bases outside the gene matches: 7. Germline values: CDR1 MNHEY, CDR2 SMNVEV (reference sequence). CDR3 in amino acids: CASTSTSSSYEQYF. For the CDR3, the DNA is TGTGCCAGCACCTCGACTAGCTCATCCTACGAGCAGTACTTC.

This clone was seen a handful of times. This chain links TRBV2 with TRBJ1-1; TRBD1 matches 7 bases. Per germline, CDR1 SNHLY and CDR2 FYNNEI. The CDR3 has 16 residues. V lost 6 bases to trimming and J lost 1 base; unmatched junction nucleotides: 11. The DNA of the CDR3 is TGTGCCAGCAGACGAAGCTTTGACAGGGCGAACACTGAAGCTTTCTTT. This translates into CASRRSFDRANTEAFF.

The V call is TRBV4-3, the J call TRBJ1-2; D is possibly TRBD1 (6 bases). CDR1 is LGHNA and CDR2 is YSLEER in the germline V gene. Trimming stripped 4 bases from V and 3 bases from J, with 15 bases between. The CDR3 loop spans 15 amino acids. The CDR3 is CASSRSLGADYGYTF. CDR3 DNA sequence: TGCGCCAGCAGCCGGAGCTTGGGGGCTGACTATGGCTACACCTTC.

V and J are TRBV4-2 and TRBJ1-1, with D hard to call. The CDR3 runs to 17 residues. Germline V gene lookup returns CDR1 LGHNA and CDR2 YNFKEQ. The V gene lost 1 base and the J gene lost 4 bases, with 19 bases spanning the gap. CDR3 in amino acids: CASSQGSISTLVTEAFF. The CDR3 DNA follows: TGTGCCAGCAGCCAAGGTAGTATTAGTACCCTAGTCACTGAAGCTTTCTTT.

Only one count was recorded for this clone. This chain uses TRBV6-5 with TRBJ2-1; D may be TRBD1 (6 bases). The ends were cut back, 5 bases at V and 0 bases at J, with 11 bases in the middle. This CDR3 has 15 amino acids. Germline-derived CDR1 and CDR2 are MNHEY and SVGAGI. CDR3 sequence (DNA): TGTGCCAGCAGTCTCAGGGGAAGCTCCTACAATGAGCAGTTCTTC. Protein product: CASSLRGSSYNEQFF.

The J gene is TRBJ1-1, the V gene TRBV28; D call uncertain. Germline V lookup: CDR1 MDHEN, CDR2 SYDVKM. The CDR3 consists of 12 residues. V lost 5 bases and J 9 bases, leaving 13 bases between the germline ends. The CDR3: CASSTNLVKAFF. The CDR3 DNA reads TGTGCCAGCAGTACTAATTTAGTTAAAGCTTTCTTT.

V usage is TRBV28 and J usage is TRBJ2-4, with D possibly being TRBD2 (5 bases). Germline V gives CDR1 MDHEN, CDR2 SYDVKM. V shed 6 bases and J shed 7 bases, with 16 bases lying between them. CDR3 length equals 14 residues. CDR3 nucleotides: TGTGCCAGCAGCCCGGTCGGGCTAGCTAACATTCAGTACTTC. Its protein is CASSPVGLANIQYF. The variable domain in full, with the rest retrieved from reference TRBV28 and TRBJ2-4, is DVKVTQSSRYLVKRTGEKVFLECVQDMDHENMFWYRQDPGLGLRLIYFSYDVKMKEKGDIPEGYSVSREKKERFSLILESASTNQTSMYLCASSPVGLANIQYFGAGTRLSVL.

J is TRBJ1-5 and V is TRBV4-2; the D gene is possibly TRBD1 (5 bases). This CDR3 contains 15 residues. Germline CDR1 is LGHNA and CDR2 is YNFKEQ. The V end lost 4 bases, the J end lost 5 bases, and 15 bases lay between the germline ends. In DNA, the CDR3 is TGTGCCAGCAGCCGAGGCGGGGGGTCGGATCAGCCCCAGCATTTT. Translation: CASSRGGGSDQPQHF.

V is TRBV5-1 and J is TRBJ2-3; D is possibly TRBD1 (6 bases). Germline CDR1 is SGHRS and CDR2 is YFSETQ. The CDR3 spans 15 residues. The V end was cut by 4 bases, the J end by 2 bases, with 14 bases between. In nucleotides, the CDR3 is TGCGCCAGCAGCGGGGCCTTGGGGGCCACAGATACGCAGTATTTT. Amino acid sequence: CASSGALGATDTQYF.

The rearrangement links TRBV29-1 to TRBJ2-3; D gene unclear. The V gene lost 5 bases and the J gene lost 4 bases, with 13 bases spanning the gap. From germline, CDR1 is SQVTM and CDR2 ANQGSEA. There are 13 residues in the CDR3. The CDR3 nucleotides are TGCAGCGTTCGAACCCCCTATGCAGATACGCAGTATTTT. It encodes CSVRTPYADTQYF.

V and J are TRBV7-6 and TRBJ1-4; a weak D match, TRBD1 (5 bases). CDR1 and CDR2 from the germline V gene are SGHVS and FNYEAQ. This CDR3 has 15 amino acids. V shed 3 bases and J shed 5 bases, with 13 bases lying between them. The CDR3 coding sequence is TGTGCCAGCAGCTTTAGACAGATACCCAATGAAAAACTGTTTTTT. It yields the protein CASSFRQIPNEKLFF.

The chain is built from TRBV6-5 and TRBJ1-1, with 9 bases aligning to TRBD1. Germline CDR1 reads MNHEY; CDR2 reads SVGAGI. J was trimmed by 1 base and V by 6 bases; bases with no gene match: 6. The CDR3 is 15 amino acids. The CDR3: CASRVQGASNTEAFF. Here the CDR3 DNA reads TGTGCCAGCAGGGTACAGGGGGCTTCGAACACTGAAGCTTTCTTT.